This T cell receptor (beta chain) comes out of a study of blood T cell repertoires in COVID-19 (dated by TCRdb to the early 2020s). The study in broad terms: The collaborator samples originated in the United States, Italy and Spain and spanned the acute and convalescent phases of COVID-19. The material from the prospective study consisted of cDNA or gDNA derived from T cells, B-cell-depleted T cells, or PBMCs. Deeply sampled blood TCRbeta repertoires from subjects exposed to, actively infected with, or recovered from COVID-19 were included in the dataset. The repertoires were made available in a free public database intended to serve as a resource for research on the immune response to SARS-CoV-2. The samples were drawn from two sources: the first 160 participants of the ongoing ImmuneRACE study, and approximately 1,300 subjects contributed by 6 global collaborators. Sample metadata almost always included a de-identified subject ID, COVID-19 status, age in years and sex. Where available, HLA class I and class II types were obtained from metadata supplied by the sample provider rather than from assay-based typing.

Turning to this clone: Its antigen is not yet known. Base qualities are not provided; no much larger clone lies one nucleotide away.

Measured from the cysteine to the phenylalanine, the CDR3 is 14 residues long. The only DNA kept is the CDR3, 42 bases in frame from the first base. CDR1 and CDR2 are read off the germline V gene as WSHSY and SAAADI. V ends up 6 bases short and J 6 bases short, with an unmatched junction base count of 7. The paper as a whole reports these results and caveats: The amount of clinical and demographic metadata varied by source and participant and was provided uncurated.

The immunoSEQ Assay, a bias-controlled multiplex PCR, was used to amplify TCRbeta CDR3 regions from genomic DNA. Processing in the source paper ran as follows. The number of nucleated cells in each sample was estimated by amplification of reference gene primers within the assay. To quantify the absolute abundance of each unique TCRbeta CDR3 rearrangement, sequence reads were collapsed and filtered. For each sample, productive Simpson clonality was calculated by taking the square root of Simpson's diversity index across productive rearrangements. TCRdb stores this immuneACCESS table with in-frame sequences only. Part of the clones is absent; in the studies checked, under half of the shortfall reflects unresolved V genes, and no reason is known for the rest. The DNA gave D and trimming, while V, J and clone size come from that table. This sample has 55,000 to 80,000 clones in its table, and around 88% of those were observed once. The ten largest account for just under 6.5% of the sample.

The collaborating institutions used their own protocols to collect whole blood in K2EDTA tubes. For TCRbeta analysis, collaborators shipped samples in one of three forms: frozen whole blood, isolated PBMCs, or DNA extracted from either of those sample types. Source material: peripheral blood. The sequence derives from a human donor in a cohort sampled during active COVID-19. The sequence is built from TRBV10-2 and TRBJ1-1; the central 10 bases match TRBD1. The nucleotides read TGCGCCAGCAGGGCGGACAGGGGGGGATCTGAAGCTTTCTTT. The resulting protein is CASRADRGGSEAFF.